Here is one T cell receptor beta chain with its context. It lacks a known antigen. No base qualities exist here, and no much larger clone lies one base off it. The 39 donors, aged about 6 to 95 years, were systemically healthy Caucasian individuals from Russia. Each donor gave roughly 9.5 milliliters of peripheral blood, collected into EDTA-treated Vacutainer tubes. Ficoll-Paque density-gradient centrifugation was used to isolate PBMCs, with at least 6 million per sample. Trizol reagent was used to extract total RNA from PBMCs, with at least 5 micrograms per sample. For every donor, flow cytometry on a PBMC aliquot measured the percentage of naive CD45RAhigh/CD27high T cells. Inclusive of the bounding cysteine and phenylalanine, the CDR3 is 14 residues long. CDR3 DNA is the only sequence kept; it has 42 bases, read in frame from the first base. CDR1 MDHEN and CDR2 SYDVKM are derived from the germline V gene. Compared with germline, V lacks 3 bases and J lacks 6 bases; bases without a gene match: 1.

This sample was included in a study of blood T cells in healthy people across ages (dated by TCRdb to between 2014 and 2016). Regarding the research as a whole: In model experiments, template switching captured roughly one uniquely barcoded TCR beta cDNA molecule for every two T cells. Two additional independent replicas of 1 million unique cDNA reads from the same blood draw were analyzed for two donors (one aged 18 to 30 and one aged 80 or older). To avoid experimental bias, donors of different ages were distributed randomly across sequencing lanes. Age-related changes in TCR beta repertoire diversity were measured in the study by deep sequencing normalized with unique cDNA molecular identifiers. The donors were divided into four age groups: young (average 16 years), middle-aged (under 40), aged (approximately 59) and long-lived (approximately 74). On the study overall, not on this receptor specifically: Because profiling used bulk unsorted PBMCs, naive and antigen-experienced compartments could not be compared conclusively. Because donor CMV infection status was unknown, age-related changes in expanded clonotypes were potentially confounded. Compared with the aged group, the long-lived group had more naive CD4+ T cells, fewer expanded clones and increased TCR diversity, a pattern suggesting age selection. Observed TCR beta diversity correlated strongly with the percentage of naive T cells measured by flow cytometry. Estimates of total diversity based on one million sequenced T cells were regarded as lower bounds and as underestimates. Observed TCR beta diversity per million T cells fell roughly linearly with age, and a significant reduction was already apparent by age approximately 40.

Library prep was done by 5' RACE. This sample was sequenced with an Illumina HiSeq 2500. The second PCR ran for roughly 7 to 12 cycles and used a J-beta primer mix along with a sample-barcoded 5' primer. Each TCR beta cDNA molecule received a unique molecular identifier from a template-switch 5' adaptor carrying 12 random nucleotides. Each sample yielded at least 2.5 million CDR3-containing paired-end reads. All of the RNA was converted into first-strand cDNA using the Mint cDNA synthesis kit, with a TRBC-specific oligonucleotide serving as the primer. All cDNA was treated with uracil-DNA glycosylase and then went through a first 18-cycle PCR with the universal primers M1SS and BC2_uni_R. Per the original workflow: For normalization, 1 million high-quality reads were randomly selected from each sample, with every read carrying a distinct molecular identifier. Reads with shared molecular identifiers were discarded instead of being binned into consensus sequences. MiTCR, set to a Q25 quality threshold and the strictest error-elimination algorithm, was used for CDR3 identification, clonotype clustering and error correction. A nonparametric unseen species model with Euler transformation was used to estimate a lower bound on total TCR beta diversity. TCRdb handled the public reads itself, with Q25 trimming in fastp and clone calling in MiXCR, and kept productive beta chains. Records with the same CDR3 protein are collapsed into one entry carrying the most frequent genes and DNA. TCRdb's processing, not the authors' own work, is the source of the V and J calls. This sample holds 1.6 million or so distinct CDR3 sequences; about 32% were observed only once. The biggest ten clones account for approximately 10% of the sample.

Sequenced input: blood. The sequence is built from TRBV28 and TRBJ2-1; TRBD2 lines up with 11 middle nucleotides. The TCR sequence derives from a woman aged 25 to 39 in good health. The bases read TGTGCCAGCAGTTTCACTAGCGGGAGCAATGAGCAGTTCTTC. Translated, this is CASSFTSGSNEQFF.